This T cell receptor beta chain stems from a study of T cells in women clearing cervical HPV infection. At the level of the study: Women with histologically confirmed HPV16-related CIN3 or worse, 2 with invasive cancer, served as cases.

With respect to this clone: The CDR3 end lies 3 residues beyond the end of the read and is filled in from the germline J gene.

Libraries were prepared by immunoSEQ multiplex PCR; TCRdb keeps only in-frame clonotypes and omits some of them. The sample includes roughly 20,000 clones. The CDR3 consists of 16 residues. Unmatched junction bases numbered 3, after V lost 1 base and J lost 0 bases. Germline V lookup: CDR1 SNHLY, CDR2 FYNNEI. The sequencing sample was made of blood buffy coat. The chain couples TRBV2 to TRBJ2-4; 7 bases align to TRBD1. The receptor comes from a woman aged 18 to 75 with a cervical HPV16 infection that either progressed to CIN3+ or cleared (not recorded which). CDR3 bases read: TGTGCCAGCAGTGAAGAGGGGGCGCGAGCCAAAAACATT. Protein product: CASSEEGARAKNI. Given in full, the CDR3 is CASSEEGARAKNIQYF. The variable domain in full, with the rest retrieved from reference TRBV2 and TRBJ2-4, is EPEVTQTPSHQVTQMGQEVILRCVPISNHLYFYWYRQILGQKVEFLVSFYNNEISEKSEIFDDQFSVERPDGSNFTLKIRSTKLEDSAMYFCASSEEGARAKNIQYFGAGTRLSVL.